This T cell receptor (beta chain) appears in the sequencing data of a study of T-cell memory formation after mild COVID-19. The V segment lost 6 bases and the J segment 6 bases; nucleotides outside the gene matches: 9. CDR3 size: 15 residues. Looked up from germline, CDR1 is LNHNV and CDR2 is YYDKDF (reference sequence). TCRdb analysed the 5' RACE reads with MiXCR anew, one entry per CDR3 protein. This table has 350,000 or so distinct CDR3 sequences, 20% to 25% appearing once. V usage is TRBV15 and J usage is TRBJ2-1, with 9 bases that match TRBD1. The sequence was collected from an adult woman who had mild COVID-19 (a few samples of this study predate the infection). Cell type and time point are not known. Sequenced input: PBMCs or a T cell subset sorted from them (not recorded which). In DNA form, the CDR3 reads TGTGCCACCAGGGAGTCGGGACAGGGTACCAATGAGCAGTTCTTC. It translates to CATRESGQGTNEQFF.